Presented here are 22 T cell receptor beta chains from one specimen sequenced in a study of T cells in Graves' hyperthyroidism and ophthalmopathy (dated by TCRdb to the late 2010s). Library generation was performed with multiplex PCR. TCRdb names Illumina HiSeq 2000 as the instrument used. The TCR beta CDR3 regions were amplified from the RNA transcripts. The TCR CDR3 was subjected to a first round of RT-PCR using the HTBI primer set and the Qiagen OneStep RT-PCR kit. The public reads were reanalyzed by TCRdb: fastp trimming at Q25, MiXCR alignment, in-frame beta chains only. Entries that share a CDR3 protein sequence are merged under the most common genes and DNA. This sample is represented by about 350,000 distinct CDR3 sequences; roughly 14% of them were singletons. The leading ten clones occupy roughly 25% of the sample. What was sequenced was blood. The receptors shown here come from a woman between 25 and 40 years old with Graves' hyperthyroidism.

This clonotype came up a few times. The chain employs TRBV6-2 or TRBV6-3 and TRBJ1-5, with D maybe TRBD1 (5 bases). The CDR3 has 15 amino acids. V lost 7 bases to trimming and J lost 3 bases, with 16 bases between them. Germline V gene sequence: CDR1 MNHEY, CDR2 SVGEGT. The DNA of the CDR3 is TGTGCCAGCAATACCCGTCAGGGCCTCAATCAGCCCCAGCATTTT. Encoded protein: CASNTRQGLNQPQHF.

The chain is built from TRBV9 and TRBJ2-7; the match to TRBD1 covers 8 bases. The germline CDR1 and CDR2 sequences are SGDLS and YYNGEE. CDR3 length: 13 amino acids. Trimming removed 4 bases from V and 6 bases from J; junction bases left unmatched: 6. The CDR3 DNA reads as TGTGCCAGCAGCCAGACAGGGGTCGGCGAGCAGTACTTC. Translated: CASSQTGVGEQYF.

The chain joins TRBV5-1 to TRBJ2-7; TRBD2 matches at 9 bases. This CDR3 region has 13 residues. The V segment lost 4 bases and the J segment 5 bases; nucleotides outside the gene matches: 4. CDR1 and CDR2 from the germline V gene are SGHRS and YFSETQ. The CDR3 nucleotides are TGCGCCAGCAGCAATAGCGGGAGCCACGAGCAGTACTTC. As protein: CASSNSGSHEQYF. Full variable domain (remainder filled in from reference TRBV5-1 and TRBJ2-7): KAGVTQTPRYLIKTRGQQVTLSCSPISGHRSVSWYQQTPGQGLQFLFEYFSETQRNKGNFPGRFSGRQFSNSRSEMNVSTLELGDSALYLCASSNSGSHEQYFGPGTRLTVT.

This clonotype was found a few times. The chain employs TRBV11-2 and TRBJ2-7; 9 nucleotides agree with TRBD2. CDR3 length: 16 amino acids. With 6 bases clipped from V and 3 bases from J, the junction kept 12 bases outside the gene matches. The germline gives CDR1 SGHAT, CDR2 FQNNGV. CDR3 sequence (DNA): TGTGCCAGCAGGGCTGGGCGGGGGGGAGCGGTCTACGAGCAGTACTTC. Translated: CASRAGRGGAVYEQYF.

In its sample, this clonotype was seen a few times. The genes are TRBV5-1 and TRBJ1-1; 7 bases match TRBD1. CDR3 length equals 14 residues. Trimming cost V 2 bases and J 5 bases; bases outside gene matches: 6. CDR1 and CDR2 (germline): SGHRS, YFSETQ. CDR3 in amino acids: CASSFGQGGTEAFF. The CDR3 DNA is TGCGCCAGCAGCTTTGGCCAGGGGGGGACTGAAGCTTTCTTT.

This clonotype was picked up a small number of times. CDR3 protein: CSAETGSGYEQYF. CDR3 in DNA: TGCAGTGCTGAGACAGGGAGCGGCTACGAGCAGTACTTC. The chain has TRBV20-1 and TRBJ2-7; 7 bases align to TRBD1. Looked up from germline, CDR1 is DFQATT and CDR2 is SNEGSKA (reference sequence). The CDR3 length is 13 residues. The junction had 7 bases not matched to a gene; V was cut back by 5 bases and J by 3 bases.

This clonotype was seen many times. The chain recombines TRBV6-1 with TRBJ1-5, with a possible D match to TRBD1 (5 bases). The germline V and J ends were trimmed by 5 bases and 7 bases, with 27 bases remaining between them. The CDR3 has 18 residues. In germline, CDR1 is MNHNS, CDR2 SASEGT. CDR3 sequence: CASSSAPQGWRDPQPQHF. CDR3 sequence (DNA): TGTGCCAGCAGTTCCGCGCCCCAGGGCTGGAGGGACCCCCAGCCCCAGCATTTT.

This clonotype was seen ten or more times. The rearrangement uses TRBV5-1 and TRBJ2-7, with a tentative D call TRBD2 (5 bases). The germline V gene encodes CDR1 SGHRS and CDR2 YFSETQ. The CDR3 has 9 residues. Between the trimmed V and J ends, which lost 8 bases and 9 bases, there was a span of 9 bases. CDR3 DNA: TGCGCCAGAGCGGCGTCGCAGTACTTC. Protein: CARAASQYF.

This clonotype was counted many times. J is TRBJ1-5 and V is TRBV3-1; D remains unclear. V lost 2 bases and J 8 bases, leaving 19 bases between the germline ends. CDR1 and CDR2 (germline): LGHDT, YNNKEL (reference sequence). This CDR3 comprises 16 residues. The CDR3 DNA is TGTGCCAGCAGCCAAATAGAGGGTGGCCTTTTGGAGCCCCAGCATTTT. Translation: CASSQIEGGLLEPQHF.

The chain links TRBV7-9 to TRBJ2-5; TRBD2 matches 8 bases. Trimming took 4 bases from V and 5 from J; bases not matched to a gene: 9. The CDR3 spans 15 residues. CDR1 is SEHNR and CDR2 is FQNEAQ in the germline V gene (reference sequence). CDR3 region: CASSSGTRGGETQYF. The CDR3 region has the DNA TGTGCCAGCAGCTCCGGGACTAGGGGTGGCGAGACCCAGTACTTC. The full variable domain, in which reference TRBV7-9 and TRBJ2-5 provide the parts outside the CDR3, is DTGVSQNPRHKITKRGQNVTFRCDPISEHNRLYWYRQTLGQGPEFLTYFQNEAQLEKSRLLSDRFSAERPKGSFSTLEIQRTEQGDSAMYLCASSSGTRGGETQYFGPGTRLLVL.

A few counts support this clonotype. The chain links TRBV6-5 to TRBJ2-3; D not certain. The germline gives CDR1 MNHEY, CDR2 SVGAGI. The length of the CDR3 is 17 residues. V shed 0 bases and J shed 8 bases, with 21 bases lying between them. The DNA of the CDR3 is TGTGCCAGCAGTTACTCGAAAGGGTTTCTACAGTGGGGTACGCAGTATTTT. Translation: CASSYSKGFLQWGTQYF.

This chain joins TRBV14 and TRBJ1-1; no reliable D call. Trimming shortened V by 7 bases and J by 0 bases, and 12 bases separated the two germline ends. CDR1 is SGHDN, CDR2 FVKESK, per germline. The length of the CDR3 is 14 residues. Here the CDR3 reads CASTPWTVNTEAFF. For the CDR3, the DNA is TGTGCCAGCACCCCATGGACGGTGAACACTGAAGCTTTCTTT. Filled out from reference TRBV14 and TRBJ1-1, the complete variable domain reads EAGVTQFPSHSVIEKGQTVTLRCDPISGHDNLYWYRRVMGKEIKFLLHFVKESKQDESGMPNNRFLAERTGGTYSTLKVQPAELEDSGVYFCASTPWTVNTEAFFGQGTRLTVV.

In DNA, the CDR3 is TGTGCCAGCAGCTTTACAGGGGATCCAGATACGCAGTATTTT. It specifies CASSFTGDPDTQYF. The chain carries TRBV6-1 and TRBJ2-3; 7 bases are a match to TRBD1. J gave up 4 bases and V 6 bases, and 7 bases lay outside the gene matches. CDR3 length equals 14 residues. The V gene's germline CDR1 is MNHNS and CDR2 SASEGT.

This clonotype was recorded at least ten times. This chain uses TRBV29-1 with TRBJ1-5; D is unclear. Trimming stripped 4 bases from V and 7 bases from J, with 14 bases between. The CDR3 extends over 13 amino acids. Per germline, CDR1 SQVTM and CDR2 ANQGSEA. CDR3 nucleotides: TGCAGCGTTGGGCGTGGGATCGAACAGCCCCAGCATTTT. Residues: CSVGRGIEQPQHF.

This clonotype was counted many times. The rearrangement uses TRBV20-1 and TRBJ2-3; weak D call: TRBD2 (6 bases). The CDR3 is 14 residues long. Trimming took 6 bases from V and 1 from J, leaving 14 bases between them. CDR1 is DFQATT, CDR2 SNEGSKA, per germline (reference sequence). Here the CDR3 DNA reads TGCAGTGCCCCCCAACAGCGGGGCACAGATACGCAGTATTTT. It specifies CSAPQQRGTDTQYF.

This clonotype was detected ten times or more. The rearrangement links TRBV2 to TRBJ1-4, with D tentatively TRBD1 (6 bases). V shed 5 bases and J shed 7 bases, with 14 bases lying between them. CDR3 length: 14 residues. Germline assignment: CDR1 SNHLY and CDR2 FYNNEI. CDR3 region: CASSLSRGGEKLFF. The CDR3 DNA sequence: TGTGCCAGCAGTCTTTCCAGGGGAGGTGAAAAACTGTTTTTT.

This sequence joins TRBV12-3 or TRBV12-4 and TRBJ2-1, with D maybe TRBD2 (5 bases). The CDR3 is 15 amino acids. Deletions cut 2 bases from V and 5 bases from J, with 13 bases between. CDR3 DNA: TGTGCCAGCAGTTTAAGTCCCGAGGGCGACAATGAGCAGTTCTTC. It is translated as CASSLSPEGDNEQFF.

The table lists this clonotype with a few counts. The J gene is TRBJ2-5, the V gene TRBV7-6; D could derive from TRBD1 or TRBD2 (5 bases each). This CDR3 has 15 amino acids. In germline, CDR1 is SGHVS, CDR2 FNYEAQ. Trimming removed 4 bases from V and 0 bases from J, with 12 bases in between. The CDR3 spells CASSSGGGNQETQYF. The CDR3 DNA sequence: TGTGCCAGCAGCTCTGGTGGGGGAAACCAAGAGACCCAGTACTTC. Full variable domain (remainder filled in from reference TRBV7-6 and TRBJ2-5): GAGVSQSPRYKVTKRGQDVALRCDPISGHVSLYWYRQALGQGPEFLTYFNYEAQQDKSGLPNDRFSAERPEGSISTLTIQRTEQRDSAMYRCASSSGGGNQETQYFGPGTRLLVL.

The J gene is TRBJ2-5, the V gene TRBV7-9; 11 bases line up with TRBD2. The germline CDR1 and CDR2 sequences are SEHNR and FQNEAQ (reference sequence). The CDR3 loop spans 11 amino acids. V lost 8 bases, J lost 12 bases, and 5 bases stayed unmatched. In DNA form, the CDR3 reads TGTGCCAGCGCAACTAGCGGGAGAAAGTACTTC. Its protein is CASATSGRKYF. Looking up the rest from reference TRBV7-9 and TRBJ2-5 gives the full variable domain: DTGVSQNPRHKITKRGQNVTFRCDPISEHNRLYWYRQTLGQGPEFLTYFQNEAQLEKSRLLSDRFSAERPKGSFSTLEIQRTEQGDSAMYLCASATSGRKYFGPGTRLLVL.

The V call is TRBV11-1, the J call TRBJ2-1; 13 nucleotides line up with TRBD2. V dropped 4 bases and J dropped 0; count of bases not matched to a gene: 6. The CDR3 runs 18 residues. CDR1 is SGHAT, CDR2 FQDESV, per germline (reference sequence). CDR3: CASSSMTSGRSSYNEQFF. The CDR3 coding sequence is TGTGCCAGCAGCTCTATGACTAGCGGGAGGAGCTCCTACAATGAGCAGTTCTTC.

The CDR3 region has the DNA TGTGCCAGCAGCCAAGAGCGGGCTGGGGAGACCCAGTACTTC. Encoded protein: CASSQERAGETQYF. The chain uses TRBV3-1 and TRBJ2-5, with D perhaps TRBD2 (5 bases). Per germline, CDR1 LGHDT and CDR2 YNNKEL (reference sequence). The CDR3 contains 14 residues. Trimming stripped 0 bases from V and 5 bases from J, with 10 bases between.

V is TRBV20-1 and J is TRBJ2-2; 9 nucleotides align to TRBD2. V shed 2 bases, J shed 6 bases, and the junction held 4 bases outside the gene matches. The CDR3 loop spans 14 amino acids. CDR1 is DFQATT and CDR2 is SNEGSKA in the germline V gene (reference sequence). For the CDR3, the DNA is TGCAGTGCTAGATCGCGGGAGGGTGCCGGGGAGCTGTTTTTT. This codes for CSARSREGAGELFF.